This paragraph covers one TCR beta chain sequence. These data belong to a study of shared clonotypes between healthy human individuals. Study details: Researchers assigned three CD4 naive, three CD4 memory, two CD8 naive and one CD8 memory plate to each donor.

Germline CDR1 and CDR2: WNHNN and SYGVQD (reference sequence). The J segment lost 1 base and the V segment lost 6 bases, leaving 6 bases of the junction unmatched. CDR3 length: 14 residues. Assay used: immunoSEQ multiplex PCR; TCRdb lists only in-frame clones, some missing. This sample carries about 1.5 million clones, approximately 98% of them seen once, and the ten largest clones take less than 0.55%. Sequenced input: naive CD4+ T cells sorted from blood. Subset indicated: CD45RA+ positively selected. The J gene is TRBJ2-7, the V gene TRBV10-1; 7 nucleotides align to TRBD1. The clonotype comes from a man aged 25 to 40 in good health. The CDR3 DNA sequence: TGCGCCAGCAGCGGGACAGATTCTTCCTACGAGCAGTACTTC. Amino acids: CASSGTDSSYEQYF.